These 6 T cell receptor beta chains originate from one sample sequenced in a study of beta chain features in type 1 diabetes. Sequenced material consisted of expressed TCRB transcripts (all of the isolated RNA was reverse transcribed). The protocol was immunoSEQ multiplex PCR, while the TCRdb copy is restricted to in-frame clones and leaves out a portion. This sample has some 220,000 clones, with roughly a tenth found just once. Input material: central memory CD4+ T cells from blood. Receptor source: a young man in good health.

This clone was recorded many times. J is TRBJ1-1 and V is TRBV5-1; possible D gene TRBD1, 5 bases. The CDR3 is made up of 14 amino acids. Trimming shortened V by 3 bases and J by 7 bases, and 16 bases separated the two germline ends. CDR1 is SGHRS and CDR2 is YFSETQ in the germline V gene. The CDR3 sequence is CASSSSTGTNEAFF. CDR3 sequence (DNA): TGCGCCAGCAGCTCATCAACCGGGACGAATGAAGCTTTCTTT.

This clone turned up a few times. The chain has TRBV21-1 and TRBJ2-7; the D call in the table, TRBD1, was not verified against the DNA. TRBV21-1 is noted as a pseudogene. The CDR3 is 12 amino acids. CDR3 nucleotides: TGTGCCAGCAGTGGTTACACCTACGAGCAGTACTTC. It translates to CASSGYTYEQYF.

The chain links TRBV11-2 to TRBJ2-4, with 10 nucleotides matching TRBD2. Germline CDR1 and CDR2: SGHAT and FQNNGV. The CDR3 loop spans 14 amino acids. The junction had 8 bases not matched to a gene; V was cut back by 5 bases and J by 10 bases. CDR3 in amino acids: CASSIGTSARIQYF. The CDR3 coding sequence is TGTGCCAGCAGCATCGGGACTAGCGCCAGGATTCAGTACTTC.

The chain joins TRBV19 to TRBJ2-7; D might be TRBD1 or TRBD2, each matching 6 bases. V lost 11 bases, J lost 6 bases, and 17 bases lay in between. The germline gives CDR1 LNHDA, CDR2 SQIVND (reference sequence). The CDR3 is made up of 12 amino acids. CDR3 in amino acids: CASGSGAFEQYF. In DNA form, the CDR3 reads TGTGCCTCAGGCTCGGGGGCATTCGAGCAGTACTTC.

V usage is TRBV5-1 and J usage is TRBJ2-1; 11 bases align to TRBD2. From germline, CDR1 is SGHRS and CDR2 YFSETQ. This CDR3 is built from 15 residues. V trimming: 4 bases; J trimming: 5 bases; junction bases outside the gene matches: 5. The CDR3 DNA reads TGCGCCAGCAGCGTTAGCGGGAGGGCGAACAATGAGCAGTTCTTC. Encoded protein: CASSVSGRANNEQFF.

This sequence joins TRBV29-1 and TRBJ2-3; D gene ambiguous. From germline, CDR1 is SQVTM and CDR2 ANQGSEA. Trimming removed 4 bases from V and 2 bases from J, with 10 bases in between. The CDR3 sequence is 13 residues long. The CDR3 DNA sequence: TGCAGCGTTGTTACGCGATTCACAGATACGCAGTATTTT. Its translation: CSVVTRFTDTQYF.